This is a list of T cell receptor beta chains from one sample in a study of PD-1 blockade in mismatch repair-deficient tumors. Only in-frame clones appear in the TCRdb table, and some are missing; sequencing was by immunoSEQ multiplex PCR. Of 120,000 or so clones in the sample, more than 85% were seen once. The specimen was peripheral blood, collected 44 weeks after starting pembrolizumab. These receptors were taken from an adult with mismatch repair-deficient cancer. Both conserved end residues are part of each CDR3. A D gene is named only where the DNA matches it firmly. The size field is filled for only some rows; it gives once, few, many or a size class.

>TRBJ1-4|TRBV4-1|.|.
CASSQSPRGRAVFVFF
TGCGCCAGCAGCCAATCCCCTCGGGGGCGCGCAGTGTTCGTGTTTTTT
>TRBJ2-5|TRBV28|TRBD2|.
CASSRPREGEETQYF
TGTGCCAGCAGCCGCCCCCGGGAGGGGGAGGAGACCCAGTACTTC
>TRBJ2-3|TRBV27|TRBD1|.
CASAMGQASTDTQYF
TGTGCCAGCGCAATGGGACAGGCTAGCACAGATACGCAGTATTTT
>TRBJ2-1|TRBV29-1|.|.
CSVEDRREQFF
TGCAGCGTTGAAGATCGTAGAGAGCAGTTCTTC
>TRBJ2-1|TRBV14|TRBD1|.
CASSQISQGALYRNSYNEQFF
TGTGCCAGCAGCCAAATTTCGCAGGGGGCCCTGTATAGAAACTCCTACAATGAGCAGTTCTTC
>TRBJ1-3|TRBV6-5|TRBD1|.
CASSTDRVGNTIYF
TGTGCCAGCAGCACGGACAGGGTTGGAAACACCATATATTTT
>TRBJ2-3|TRBV28|.|.
CASSPKALGQLRTDTQYF
TGTGCCAGCAGTCCCAAAGCCTTGGGCCAGTTGCGCACAGATACGCAGTATTTT
>TRBJ2-7|TRBV18|.|.
CASSESEEQYF
TGTGCCAGCTCGGAATCGGAGGAGCAGTACTTC
>TRBJ1-1|TRBV7-9|.|.
CASSLVGGLGTEAFF
TGTGCCAGCAGCTTAGTTGGGGGGTTAGGGACTGAAGCTTTCTTT
>TRBJ2-5|TRBV9|.|.
CASSVADGGLETQYF
TGTGCCAGCAGCGTAGCGGACGGGGGCCTGGAGACCCAGTACTTC
>TRBJ1-5|TRBV11-3|.|once
CASSRDSNQPQHF
TGTGCCAGCAGCCGGGATAGCAATCAGCCCCAGCATTTT
>TRBJ2-5|TRBV2|TRBD1|.
CASTPNRGRQETQYF
TGTGCCAGCACCCCTAACAGGGGGCGGCAAGAGACCCAGTACTTC
>TRBJ1-2|TRBV7-9|.|few
CASSLGGLDGYTF
TGTGCCAGCAGCTTAGGTGGGTTGGATGGCTACACCTTC
>TRBJ1-1|TRBV9|.|.
CASSPTPAGTEAFF
TGTGCCAGCAGCCCGACACCGGCGGGCACTGAAGCTTTCTTT
>TRBJ1-2|TRBV29-1|TRBD1|.
CSVDLGQGRRGYTF
TGCAGCGTTGATCTGGGACAGGGTCGGAGAGGCTACACCTTC
>TRBJ2-2|TRBV2|.|.
CASSEGVSTGELFF
TGTGCCAGCAGTGAAGGGGTGAGCACCGGGGAGCTGTTTTTT
>TRBJ2-6|TRBV5-1|.|.
CASSLTGSGANVLTF
TGCGCCAGCAGCTTGACAGGGTCAGGGGCCAACGTCCTGACTTTC
>TRBJ2-7|TRBV11-3|TRBD2|.
CASSPPFFSGSPSYEQYF
TGTGCCAGCAGCCCCCCCTTTTTTAGCGGGAGTCCCTCCTACGAGCAGTACTTC
>TRBJ1-5|TRBV15|.|few
CATSRVSNQPQHF
TGTGCCACCAGCAGAGTAAGCAATCAGCCCCAGCATTTT
>TRBJ1-2|TRBV5-1|.|.
CASSFDLGTTYGYTF
TGCGCCAGCAGCTTCGACCTCGGGACAACCTATGGCTACACCTTC
>TRBJ2-5|TRBV4-3|TRBD2|.
CASSQDLGLGETQYF
TGCGCCAGCAGCCAAGATTTAGGACTAGGAGAGACCCAGTACTTC
>TRBJ2-7|TRBV7-2|.|.
CASSFWNSYEQYF
TGTGCCAGCAGCTTTTGGAACTCCTACGAGCAGTACTTC
>TRBJ2-2|TRBV7-8|TRBD2|.
CASRPLAGGPAGELFF
TGTGCCAGCAGACCACTAGCGGGAGGGCCGGCCGGGGAGCTGTTTTTT
>TRBJ2-3|TRBV7-8|TRBD1|.
CASSSGTGDGDTQYF
TGTGCCAGCAGCTCTGGGACAGGGGATGGAGATACGCAGTATTTT
>TRBJ2-5|TRBV9|.|.
CASSVGTRGETQYF
TGTGCCAGCAGCGTGGGGACGAGGGGAGAGACCCAGTACTTC
>TRBJ2-2|TRBV4-1|.|.
CASSQHTSWNTGELFF
TGCGCCAGCAGCCAACATACTAGTTGGAACACCGGGGAGCTGTTTTTT
>TRBJ1-5|TRBV6-5|.|.
CASSYGTPYSNQPQHF
TGTGCCAGCAGTTACGGGACCCCTTATAGCAATCAGCCCCAGCATTTT
>TRBJ2-5|TRBV15|.|.
CATSTDGQLQETQYF
TGTGCCACCAGCACCGACGGGCAGCTACAAGAGACCCAGTACTTC
>TRBJ2-6|TRBV2|.|.
CASSEYGKANVLTF
TGTGCCAGCAGTGAATATGGGAAGGCCAACGTCCTGACTTTC
>TRBJ2-1|TRBV7-9|TRBD2|few
CASSLGLAGGPSYNEQFF
TGTGCCAGCAGCTTAGGACTAGCGGGAGGGCCCTCCTACAATGAGCAGTTCTTC
>TRBJ1-5|TRBV27|TRBD1|once
CASSLQGGQPQHF
TGTGCCAGCAGTTTACAGGGGGGACAGCCCCAGCATTTT
>TRBJ2-7|TRBV4-1|TRBD2|.
CASRELAGGNEQYF
TGCGCCAGCAGAGAGCTAGCGGGAGGGAACGAGCAGTACTTC
>TRBJ2-3|TRBV7-2|.|.
CASSLARADTQYF
TGTGCCAGCAGCTTAGCGCGCGCAGATACGCAGTATTTT
>TRBJ2-7|TRBV30|TRBD2|.
CAWSAGTSTYEQYF
TGTGCCTGGAGTGCTGGGACTAGCACCTACGAGCAGTACTTC
>TRBJ2-7|TRBV5-1|TRBD1|.
CASSPRTGGPYEQYF
TGCGCCAGCAGCCCGAGGACAGGGGGCCCCTACGAGCAGTACTTC
>TRBJ2-1|TRBV5-4|TRBD2|.
CASSLGGKDNEQFF
TGTGCCAGCAGCCTGGGGGGGAAAGACAATGAGCAGTTCTTC
>TRBJ2-6|TRBV5-8|.|.
CASSLWRSGANVLTF
TGTGCCAGCAGCCTATGGCGCTCTGGGGCCAACGTCCTGACTTTC
>TRBJ2-7|TRBV4-1|.|.
CASSQAPTDTYEQYF
TGCGCCAGCAGCCAAGCCCCGACAGATACCTACGAGCAGTACTTC
>TRBJ2-7|TRBV5-1|TRBD1|.
CASSQGQGALVYEQYF
TGCGCCAGCAGCCAGGGACAGGGGGCGCTGGTCTACGAGCAGTACTTC
>TRBJ1-2|TRBV14|.|few
CASSLGGGYGYTF
TGTGCCAGCAGCCTCGGGGGGGGCTACGGCTACACCTTC
>TRBJ2-3|TRBV10-3|TRBD2|.
CAISESSLAGSTDTQYF
TGTGCCATCAGTGAGTCTTCGCTAGCGGGGAGCACAGATACGCAGTATTTT
>TRBJ1-1|TRBV7-9|TRBD1|.
CASSFFGGTGLTEAFF
TGTGCCAGCAGCTTTTTTGGGGGGACAGGGTTGACTGAAGCTTTCTTT
>TRBJ2-1|TRBV6-5|TRBD2|.
CASSGTSGTGNEQFF
TGTGCCAGCAGTGGGACTAGCGGGACGGGCAATGAGCAGTTCTTC
>TRBJ2-5|TRBV11-3|.|.
CASSLEETQYF
TGTGCCAGCAGCTTGGAAGAGACCCAGTACTTC
>TRBJ2-1|TRBV7-9|.|.
CASSLAGSSYNEQFF
TGTGCCAGCAGCTTAGCCGGTAGCTCCTACAATGAGCAGTTCTTC
>TRBJ2-7|TRBV11-3|TRBD1|.
CASSLMPGTGYEQYF
TGTGCCAGCAGCTTAATGCCTGGGACAGGCTACGAGCAGTACTTC
>TRBJ1-1|TRBV6-5|.|.
CASSYSSRYEAFF
TGTGCCAGCAGTTACTCATCTAGATATGAAGCTTTCTTT
>TRBJ2-1|TRBV10-3|TRBD2|.
CAISELAETRNEQFF
TGTGCCATCAGCGAACTAGCGGAGACGCGGAATGAGCAGTTCTTC
>TRBJ2-1|TRBV11-2|.|.
CASSFRLIGDEQFF
TGTGCCAGCAGCTTTCGGCTAATCGGAGATGAGCAGTTCTTC
>TRBJ1-5|TRBV19|TRBD1|.
CASSRLDRGPPYSNQPQHF
TGTGCCAGTAGTAGGTTGGACAGGGGACCTCCCTATAGCAATCAGCCCCAGCATTTT
>TRBJ2-3|TRBV5-6|TRBD1|.
CASSLRQGTDTQYF
TGTGCCAGCAGCCTTCGACAGGGAACAGATACGCAGTATTTT
>TRBJ2-7|TRBV4-2|.|.
CASSQDMGATGSSYEQYF
TGTGCCAGCAGCCAAGATATGGGGGCCACAGGAAGCTCCTACGAGCAGTACTTC
>TRBJ1-2|TRBV29-1|.|.
CSVEDPTGSNYGYTF
TGCAGCGTTGAAGATCCGACAGGTTCTAACTATGGCTACACCTTC
>TRBJ1-1|TRBV15|.|.
CATSRVYEDTEAFF
TGTGCCACCAGCAGAGTGTACGAGGACACTGAAGCTTTCTTT
>TRBJ2-4|TRBV4-2|TRBD2|.
CASSQDGTGGNIQYF
TGTGCCAGCAGCCAAGATGGCACGGGGGGAAACATTCAGTACTTC